This paragraph covers one T cell receptor beta chain sequence. The antigen remains unidentified. This sample is part of a study of T cell responses to AZD1222 COVID-19 vaccine. Study-wide findings and caveats: The donor group comprised mostly white British people and more females; the analysis possibly underestimated clonal diversity. Within unmutated variant regions lay the reported targets of nearly half of spike-specific TCRs. Mapped onto spike, vaccine-associated CD4 TCRs spanned it and were dominant at 160-218 and 743-854.

Method: immunoSEQ multiplex PCR; TCRdb's copy keeps in-frame clones and lacks some. The data contain 140,000 to 150,000 clones, just over 90% of them seen just once; the ten biggest clones take up approximately 2%. The clonotype originates from an adult in good health. This material consisted of peripheral blood, taken on day 0 of AZD1222 vaccination.

CDR3 in amino acids: CASSPGGQPDEKLFF. The CDR3 DNA reads as TGTGCCAGCAGTCCCGGGGGCCAGCCGGATGAAAAACTGTTTTTT. This rearrangement joins TRBV5-4 to TRBJ1-4, with D perhaps matching TRBD1 (6 bases). The CDR3 extends over 15 amino acids. The ends were cut back, 5 bases at V and 6 bases at J, with 17 bases in the middle. From germline, CDR1 is SGHNT and CDR2 YYREEE (reference sequence).